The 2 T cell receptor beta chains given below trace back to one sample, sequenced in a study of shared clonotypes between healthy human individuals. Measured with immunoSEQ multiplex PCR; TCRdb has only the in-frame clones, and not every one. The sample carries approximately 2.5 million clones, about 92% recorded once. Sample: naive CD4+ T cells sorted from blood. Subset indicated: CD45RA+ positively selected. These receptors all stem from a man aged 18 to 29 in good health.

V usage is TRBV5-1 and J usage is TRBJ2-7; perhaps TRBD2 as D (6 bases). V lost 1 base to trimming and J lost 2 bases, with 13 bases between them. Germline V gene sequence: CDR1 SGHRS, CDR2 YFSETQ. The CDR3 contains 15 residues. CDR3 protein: CASSLYGGEPYEQYF. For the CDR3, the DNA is TGCGCCAGCAGCTTGTACGGGGGTGAACCCTACGAGCAGTACTTC.

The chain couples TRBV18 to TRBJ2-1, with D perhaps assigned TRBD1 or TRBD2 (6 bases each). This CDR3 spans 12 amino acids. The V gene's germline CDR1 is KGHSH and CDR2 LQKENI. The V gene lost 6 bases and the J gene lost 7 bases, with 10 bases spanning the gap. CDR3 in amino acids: CASSTGANEQFF. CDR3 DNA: TGTGCCAGCTCGACGGGGGCAAATGAGCAGTTCTTC.